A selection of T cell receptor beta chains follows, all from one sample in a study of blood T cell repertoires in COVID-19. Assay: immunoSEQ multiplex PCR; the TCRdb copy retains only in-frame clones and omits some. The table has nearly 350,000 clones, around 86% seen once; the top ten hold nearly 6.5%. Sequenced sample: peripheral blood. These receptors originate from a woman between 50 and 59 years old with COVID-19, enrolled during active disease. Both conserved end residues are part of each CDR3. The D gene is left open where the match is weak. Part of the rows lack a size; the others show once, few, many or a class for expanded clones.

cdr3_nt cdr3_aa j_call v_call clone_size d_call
TGCGCCAGCAGCCTGTCGACGGGGGATACGCAGTATTTT CASSLSTGDTQYF TRBJ2-3 TRBV5-1 - -
TGTGCCAGCAGCGCCACCGGCGGAAGGAGGGACGAGCAGTACTTC CASSATGGRRDEQYF TRBJ2-7 TRBV7-9 - -
TGTGCCACCCTTAGCGGGAGATGGGAGACCCAGTACTTC CATLSGRWETQYF TRBJ2-5 TRBV6-5 once TRBD2
TGTGCCAGCAGTTTATTACGCGCGACCGGGGAGCTGTTTTTT CASSLLRATGELFF TRBJ2-2 TRBV27 - -
TGTGCCACCAGTGATTTGCAGGGTGAAGCTTTCTTT CATSDLQGEAFF TRBJ1-1 TRBV24-1 once -
TGTGCCAGCAGCTCCAATGGCAGGGCCGCGTTGGAGACCCAGTACTTC CASSSNGRAALETQYF TRBJ2-5 TRBV7-9 few -
TGCGCCAGCAGCTTGGCACAGGGAAACAATGAGCAGTTCTTC CASSLAQGNNEQFF TRBJ2-1 TRBV5-1 - -
TGTGCCTGGAGTTTGGGGGGGAATAGCAATCAGCCCCAGCATTTT CAWSLGGNSNQPQHF TRBJ1-5 TRBV30 once -
TGTGCCAGCAGCTCGGGACTACACACCGGGGAGCTGTTTTTT CASSSGLHTGELFF TRBJ2-2 TRBV6-4 - TRBD2
TGTGCCAGCAGCAAAGTACAGAGGAGTGGGGGCTTCACAGATACGCAGTATTTT CASSKVQRSGGFTDTQYF TRBJ2-3 TRBV21-1 - -
TGTGCCAGCAGTCCAACCCACAGGGCACAAGCTAACTATGGCTACACCTTC CASSPTHRAQANYGYTF TRBJ1-2 TRBV6-4 - -
TGTGCCAGCAGCAAGACAGGGGTGACAGATACGCAGTATTTT CASSKTGVTDTQYF TRBJ2-3 TRBV3-1/TRBV3-2 - TRBD1
TGTGCCAGCAGCTTATGGGACAGGAGGAACACTGAAGCTTTCTTT CASSLWDRRNTEAFF TRBJ1-1 TRBV5-4 - TRBD1
TGTGCCAGCAGTATAAGGGGTAAGGACGAGCAGTACTTC CASSIRGKDEQYF TRBJ2-7 TRBV6-6 - -
TGTGCCACCAGTGGGCGGGGAGAGACCGGGGAGCTGTTTTTT CATSGRGETGELFF TRBJ2-2 TRBV24-1 - -
TGTGCCAGCAGCTGGGACGACAGGAGGAGCAATCAGCCCCAGCATTTT CASSWDDRRSNQPQHF TRBJ1-5 TRBV7-2 - -
TGTGCCAGCAGCCGGGGGACCGGGACTAGCGGGGATTTGTCCACGGAGACCCAGTACTTC CASSRGTGTSGDLSTETQYF TRBJ2-5 TRBV2 - TRBD2
TGTGCCAGCAGGTCTCCCGGGACAGTAAACTACGAGCAGTACTTC CASRSPGTVNYEQYF TRBJ2-7 TRBV6-5 - TRBD1
TGTGCCAGCGTATCAATGGGGACAGGGTACACTGAAGCTTTCTTT CASVSMGTGYTEAFF TRBJ1-1 TRBV3-1/TRBV3-2 - TRBD1
TGTGCCAGCAGCTTCTCAGGGGGAGGATCACCCCTCCACTTT CASSFSGGGSPLHF TRBJ1-6 TRBV7-2 few TRBD1
TGTGCCAGCAGTTACGACGGGACATTACCCCTCCACTTT CASSYDGTLPLHF TRBJ1-6 TRBV6-5 - -
TGTGCCATCCCCGAAGGGGGAGGGTTGACCGGGGAGCTGTTTTTT CAIPEGGGLTGELFF TRBJ2-2 TRBV7-9 - -
TGCGCCAGCAGCTTGAGGGGCTCGGCAGACGAGACCCAGTACTTC CASSLRGSADETQYF TRBJ2-5 TRBV5-1 - -